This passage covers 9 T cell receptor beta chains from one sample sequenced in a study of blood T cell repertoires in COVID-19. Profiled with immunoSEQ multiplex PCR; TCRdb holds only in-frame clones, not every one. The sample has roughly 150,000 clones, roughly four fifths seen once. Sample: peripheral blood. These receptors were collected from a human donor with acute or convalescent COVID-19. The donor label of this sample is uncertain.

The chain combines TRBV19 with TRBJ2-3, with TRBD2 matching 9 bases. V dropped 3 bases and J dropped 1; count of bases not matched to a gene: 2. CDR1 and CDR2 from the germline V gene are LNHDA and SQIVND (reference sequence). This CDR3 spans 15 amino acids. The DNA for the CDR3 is TGTGCCAGTAGTATCTCTAGCGGGGGCACAGATACGCAGTATTTT. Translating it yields CASSISSGGTDTQYF. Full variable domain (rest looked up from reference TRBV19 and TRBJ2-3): DGGITQSPKYLFRKEGQNVTLSCEQNLNHDAMYWYRQDPGQGLRLIYYSQIVNDFQKGDIAEGYSVSREKKESFPLTVTSAQKNPTAFYLCASSISSGGTDTQYFGPGTRLTVL.

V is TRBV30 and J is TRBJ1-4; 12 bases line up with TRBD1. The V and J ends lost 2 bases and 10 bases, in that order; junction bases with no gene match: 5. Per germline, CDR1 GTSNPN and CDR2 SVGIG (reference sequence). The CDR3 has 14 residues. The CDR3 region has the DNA TGTGCCTGGAGTACGGGACAGGGGGCTTCAAAACTGTTTTTT. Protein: CAWSTGQGASKLFF.

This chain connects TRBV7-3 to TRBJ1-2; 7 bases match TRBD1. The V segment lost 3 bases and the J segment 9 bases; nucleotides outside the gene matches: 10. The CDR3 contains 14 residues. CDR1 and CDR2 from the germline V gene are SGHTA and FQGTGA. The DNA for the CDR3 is TGTGCCAGCAGCTTCCTGGACAGGAAAGTGAGCTACACCTTC. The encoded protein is CASSFLDRKVSYTF.

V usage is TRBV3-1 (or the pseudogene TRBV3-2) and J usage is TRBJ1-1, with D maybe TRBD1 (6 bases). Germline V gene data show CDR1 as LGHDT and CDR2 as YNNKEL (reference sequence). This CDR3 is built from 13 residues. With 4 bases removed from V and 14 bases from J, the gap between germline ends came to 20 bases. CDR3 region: CASSRQGLQGCFF. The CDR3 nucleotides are TGTGCCAGCAGCCGCCAAGGGTTGCAGGGGTGCTTCTTT.

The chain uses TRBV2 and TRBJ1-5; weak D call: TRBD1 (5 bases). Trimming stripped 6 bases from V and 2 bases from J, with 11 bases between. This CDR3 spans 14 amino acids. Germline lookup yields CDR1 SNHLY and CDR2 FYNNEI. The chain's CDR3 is CASRAGSGNQPQHF. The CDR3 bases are TGTGCCAGCAGAGCAGGGTCGGGCAATCAGCCCCAGCATTTT.

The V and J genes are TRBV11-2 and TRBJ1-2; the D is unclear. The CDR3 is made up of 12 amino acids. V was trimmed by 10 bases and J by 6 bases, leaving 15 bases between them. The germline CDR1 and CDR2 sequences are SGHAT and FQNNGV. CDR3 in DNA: TGTGCCACCAAAACACGTGGAGATGGCTACACCTTC. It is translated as CATKTRGDGYTF.

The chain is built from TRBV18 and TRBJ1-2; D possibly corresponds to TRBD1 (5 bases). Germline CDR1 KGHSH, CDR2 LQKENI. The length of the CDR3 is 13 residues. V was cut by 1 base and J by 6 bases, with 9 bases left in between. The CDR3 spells CASSPRGEDGYTF. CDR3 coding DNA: TGTGCCAGCTCACCACGGGGGGAGGATGGCTACACCTTC.

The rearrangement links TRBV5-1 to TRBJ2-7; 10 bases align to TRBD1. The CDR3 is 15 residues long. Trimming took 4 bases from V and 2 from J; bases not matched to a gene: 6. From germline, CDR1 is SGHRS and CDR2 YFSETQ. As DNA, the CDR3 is TGCGCCAGCAGCCGAGGGACAGGGGAGGCCTACGAGCAGTACTTC. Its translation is CASSRGTGEAYEQYF.

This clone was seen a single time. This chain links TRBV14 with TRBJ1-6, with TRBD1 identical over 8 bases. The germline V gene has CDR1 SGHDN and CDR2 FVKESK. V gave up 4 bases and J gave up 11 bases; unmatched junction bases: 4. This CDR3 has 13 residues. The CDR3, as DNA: TGTGCCAGCAGCCCCCGGACAGGGCCACCCCTCCACTTT. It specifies CASSPRTGPPLHF.